A selection of T cell receptor beta chains follows, all from one sample in a study of cytomegalovirus exposure and HLA in healthy donors. Assay: immunoSEQ multiplex PCR; the TCRdb copy retains only in-frame clones and omits some. The listing contains around 75,000 clones. Sequencing was carried out using PBMCs. These receptors came from a woman aged 55 to 70 in good health and CMV-seronegative. Each CDR3 is given with its conserved first and last residue. A D gene is named only where the DNA matches it firmly.

D,V,J,DNA,CDR3
TRBD1,TRBV28,TRBJ1-5,TGTGCCAGCACCCAAGGGGGACAGGGTTTTGGTAGCAATCAGCCCCAGCATTTT,CASTQGGQGFGSNQPQHF
TRBD1,TRBV2,TRBJ2-1,TGTGCCAGCAGTGCCGGGACAGGGGGCGGCAATGAGCAGTTCTTC,CASSAGTGGGNEQFF
TRBD1,TRBV14,TRBJ2-7,TGTGCCAGCAGCCCAAGACAGGGGGCCTACGAGCAGTACTTC,CASSPRQGAYEQYF
TRBD1,TRBV18,TRBJ2-6,TGTGCCAGCTCACCGCCACAGGGGAGCTCTGGGGCCAACGTCCTGACTTTC,CASSPPQGSSGANVLTF
TRBD2,TRBV7-6,TRBJ2-5,TGTGCCAGCAGCCCGCCTAGCGGCTATCAGGGGACCCAGTACTTC,CASSPPSGYQGTQYF
-,TRBV28,TRBJ2-1,TGTGCCAGCACTAATTTAGGAGTTCCGCGTAATGAGCAGTTCTTC,CASTNLGVPRNEQFF
-,TRBV4-3,TRBJ1-2,TGCGCCAGCAGCCAAGAAGCGGGACGACAGGGCTACACCTTC,CASSQEAGRQGYTF
-,TRBV19,TRBJ1-2,TGTGCCAGTAGACATCTTAGGGCGGGAGACCACTATGGCTACACCTTC,CASRHLRAGDHYGYTF
-,TRBV19,TRBJ1-4,TGTGCCAGTAGTACAAGTTCGGCGGGTGAAAAACTGTTTTTT,CASSTSSAGEKLFF
-,TRBV7-9,TRBJ1-6,TGTGCCAGCAGCTCCACAGAGGGCCGGCATTCACCCCTCCACTTT,CASSSTEGRHSPLHF
-,TRBV7-9,TRBJ1-1,TGTGCCAGTACCCGGGGGGGAATGAACACTGAAGCTTTCTTT,CASTRGGMNTEAFF
TRBD2,TRBV29-1,TRBJ2-7,TGCAGCGTGGAGCTAGCGGGACCCTCCTACGAGCAGTACTTC,CSVELAGPSYEQYF
TRBD2,TRBV7-2,TRBJ2-7,TGTGCCAGCAGCTTAGAATCCAGCGGGAGGTCCTACGAGCAGTACTTC,CASSLESSGRSYEQYF
TRBD2,TRBV5-1,TRBJ2-5,TGCGCCAGCAGCCCGGGGGGGACTAGCGGTTATTACCAAGAGACCCAGTACTTC,CASSPGGTSGYYQETQYF
-,TRBV7-9,TRBJ1-1,TGTGCCAGCAGCTTAGGGCGGCAGGAAGCTTTCTTT,CASSLGRQEAFF
-,TRBV7-9,TRBJ2-1,TGTGCCAGCAGCCCCGACGCGTCGGGAGTCTACAATGAGCAGTTCTTC,CASSPDASGVYNEQFF
TRBD1,TRBV7-2,TRBJ1-2,TGTGCCAGCAGCTCACAGGGGAGGTACTATGGCTACACCTTC,CASSSQGRYYGYTF
TRBD1,TRBV2,TRBJ2-5,TGTGCCAGCCGGGGACAGCAAGAGACCCAGTACTTC,CASRGQQETQYF
TRBD1,TRBV29-1,TRBJ2-7,TGCAGCGTCTTCCTGGCAGGGGGTGAGCAGTACTTC,CSVFLAGGEQYF
-,TRBV30,TRBJ1-2,TGTGCCTGGAACAGGGCCGCGCGCTTTGGCTACACCTTC,CAWNRAARFGYTF
TRBD2,TRBV7-9,TRBJ2-1,TGTGCCAGCAGCCCCGGGACTAGCGGGACCGATGAGCAGTTCTTC,CASSPGTSGTDEQFF
TRBD1,TRBV11-2,TRBJ2-5,TGTGCCAGCAGAAGGATCGGACAGGGATGGGAGACCCAGTACTTC,CASRRIGQGWETQYF
-,TRBV28,TRBJ2-3,TGTGCCAGCAGGAGGAGGGGCTCAGATACGCAGTATTTT,CASRRRGSDTQYF
TRBD2,TRBV11-3,TRBJ2-7,TGTGCCAGCAGCCCAAGCGGGAGGAGTAACGAGCAGTACTTC,CASSPSGRSNEQYF
-,TRBV5-4,TRBJ2-7,TGTGCCAGCAGCTTAGACTGGCGGCAGGGGGGCTCCTACGAGCAGTACTTC,CASSLDWRQGGSYEQYF
TRBD2,TRBV5-8,TRBJ2-1,TGTGCCAGCAGCTTAGGGACTAGCGTAAACAATGAGCAGTTCTTC,CASSLGTSVNNEQFF
TRBD2,TRBV5-4,TRBJ2-7,TGTGCCAGCAGCTCGGGAGGGCGGATTCCTTACGAGCAGTACTTC,CASSSGGRIPYEQYF
-,TRBV6-1,TRBJ2-6,TGTGCCAGCAGTGAAGCGCAGGGTGGGGCCAACGTCCTGACTTTC,CASSEAQGGANVLTF
-,TRBV28,TRBJ1-2,TGTGCCAGCAGTTCTCTCGGCTATGGCTACACCTTC,CASSSLGYGYTF
-,TRBV11-1,TRBJ2-7,TGTGCCAGCAGCCGGACTCGAAGAAGCGGTGGGTCCTCCTACGAGCAGTACTTC,CASSRTRRSGGSSYEQYF
-,TRBV7-9,TRBJ1-3,TGTGCCAGCAGCGCCGTGACTTTCTCTGGAAACACCATATATTTT,CASSAVTFSGNTIYF
TRBD2,TRBV11-3,TRBJ2-7,TGTGCCAGCAGCTCGGGACTAGGGTCCTCCTACGAGCAGTACTTC,CASSSGLGSSYEQYF
TRBD1,TRBV6-5,TRBJ1-1,TGTGCCAGCAGTTCCCCACGGGACAGGGGATTCACTGAAGCTTTCTTT,CASSSPRDRGFTEAFF
TRBD2,TRBV23-1,TRBJ2-1,TGCGCCAGCAGTCATTTCGGACTAGCGGGAGGGTACAATGAGCAGTTCTTC,CASSHFGLAGGYNEQFF
-,TRBV19,TRBJ2-5,TGTGCCAGTAGTATTTCAGGGACTCAAAGGGAGACCCAGTACTTC,CASSISGTQRETQYF
TRBD1,TRBV19,TRBJ2-6,TGTGCCAGTAGTCCCCGGGACAGGGGCTCTGGGGCCAACGTCCTGACTTTC,CASSPRDRGSGANVLTF
TRBD1,TRBV19,TRBJ2-3,TGTGCCAGTAGTAAGAGGACAGGGGGCCTGGATACGCAGTATTTT,CASSKRTGGLDTQYF
-,TRBV28,TRBJ1-1,TGTGCCAGCAGTTTGGGGGCGCACACTGAAGCTTTCTTT,CASSLGAHTEAFF
TRBD2,TRBV7-6,TRBJ2-7,TGTGCCAGCAGCTTAGCCAGCGGGAGGGGAGAGCAGTACTTC,CASSLASGRGEQYF
-,TRBV6-1,TRBJ2-2,TGTGCCAGCAGTAATAGTATTTCGTCAACCGGGGAGCTGTTTTTT,CASSNSISSTGELFF
TRBD2,TRBV7-2,TRBJ2-1,TGTGCCAGCAGCTTTAAGGGACTAGCGGGAGAAAGGCGGCAGTTCTTC,CASSFKGLAGERRQFF
-,TRBV29-1,TRBJ1-1,TGCAGCGGGGGAGGGGGGCCCCGGCCCCCTTTCTTT,CSGGGGPRPPFF
-,TRBV28,TRBJ1-5,TGTGCCAGCAGTTTCAACAGGGAAGGACGTCAGCCCCAGCATTTT,CASSFNREGRQPQHF
-,TRBV5-1,TRBJ1-2,TGCGCCAGCAGTCTTGAGTTTGATTACTATGGCTACACCTTC,CASSLEFDYYGYTF
-,TRBV5-1,TRBJ2-7,TGCGCCAGCAGCTTGCCGGGTGACTACGAGCAGTACTTC,CASSLPGDYEQYF
TRBD2,TRBV5-1,TRBJ2-1,TGCGCCAGGATCCTAGCGGGAGGGGTGGATGAGCAGTTCTTC,CARILAGGVDEQFF
TRBD1,TRBV4-3,TRBJ2-4,TGCGCCAGCAGCCAGGACCGCTGGGACAGGCTAGCAACTCAGTACTTC,CASSQDRWDRLATQYF
TRBD1,TRBV7-9,TRBJ2-4,TGTGCCAGCAGTGGAACGGGACAGGGGTTTTCAAACATTCAGTACTTC,CASSGTGQGFSNIQYF
-,TRBV11-1,TRBJ1-1,TGTGCCAGCGACCTTGGGCAGGGTATTGAAGCTTTCTTT,CASDLGQGIEAFF
TRBD2,TRBV19,TRBJ2-7,TGTGCCAGTAGTATTTCCGGACTAGCCGAAAACTCCTACGAGCAGTACTTC,CASSISGLAENSYEQYF
-,TRBV4-3,TRBJ1-2,TGCGCCAGCAGCCAAGCCCCGGAGAACTATGGCTACACCTTC,CASSQAPENYGYTF
TRBD2,TRBV19,TRBJ2-2,TGTGCCAGTAGTAGGACTAGCGGGAGTACCGGGGAGCTGTTTTTT,CASSRTSGSTGELFF
-,TRBV7-3,TRBJ1-6,TGTGCCAGCAGCTTAAACGGGATTGGAAATAATTCACCCCTCCACTTT,CASSLNGIGNNSPLHF
TRBD1,TRBV6-1,TRBJ2-5,TGTGCCAGCAATTCGCGTACAGGGGGCAGGGAGACCCAGTACTTC,CASNSRTGGRETQYF
TRBD1,TRBV28,TRBJ2-5,TGTGCCGTACAACAGGGGGCTCAAGAGACCCAGTACTTC,CAVQQGAQETQYF
TRBD2,TRBV5-4,TRBJ2-1,TGTGCCAGCAGCCGCGGGACTAGCGGCTCTTACAATGAGCAGTTCTTC,CASSRGTSGSYNEQFF
TRBD1,TRBV2,TRBJ1-5,TGTGCCAGCAATTACAGGGGTGTCAATCAGCCCCAGCATTTT,CASNYRGVNQPQHF